The 25 T cell receptor beta chains below were found in one sample sequenced in a study of CD8+ T cells in alopecia areata. This sample's treatment: oral pan-JAK inhibitor, 5-10 mg twice daily. After isolation, RNA underwent reverse transcription to generate cDNA as the sequencing template. Here immunoSEQ multiplex PCR was the method, and the copy in TCRdb shows in-frame clones only, minus some. This sample has about 200,000 clones, with 58% found just once. Specimen: CD4+ T cells sorted from blood, collected at week 24, from a patient treated with tofacitinib. The receptors were sampled from a human donor with alopecia areata.

The V gene is TRBV7-6, the J gene TRBJ1-4; a possible D gene is TRBD1 (6 bases). Trimming left V 3 bases short and J 0 bases short, with 17 bases between. The CDR3 runs 18 residues. CDR1 SGHVS and CDR2 FNYEAQ come from the germline V gene. DNA of the CDR3: TGTGCCAGCAGCTTCACCGGACAGCTCCAGGCAACTAATGAAAAACTGTTTTTT. Translation gives CASSFTGQLQATNEKLFF.

V is TRBV18 and J is TRBJ2-5; weak D call: TRBD1 (6 bases). The CDR3 is 14 residues long. With 1 base removed from V and 3 bases from J, the gap between germline ends came to 9 bases. The germline V gene encodes CDR1 KGHSH and CDR2 LQKENI. The CDR3 region has the DNA TGTGCCAGCTCACCACTATCAGGGGAAGAGACCCAGTACTTC. Its translation: CASSPLSGEETQYF.

This chain links TRBV27 with TRBJ1-4, with a weak D call TRBD1 (5 bases). This CDR3 is built from 13 residues. Per the germline V gene, CDR1 is MNHEY and CDR2 is SMNVEV (reference sequence). Deletions cut 8 bases from V and 5 bases from J, with 12 bases between. DNA of the CDR3: TGTGCCAGCTGCCGCAGGGCAAATGAAAAACTGTTTTTT. Its protein is CASCRRANEKLFF.

The J gene is TRBJ1-2, the V gene TRBV7-9; tentatively, D is TRBD1 (6 bases). The germline V gene encodes CDR1 SEHNR and CDR2 FQNEAQ (reference sequence). This CDR3 region has 12 residues. Trimming stripped 2 bases from V and 5 bases from J, with 6 bases between. The CDR3 nucleotides read TGTGCCAGCAGCTTACAGGGGTATGGCTACACCTTC. Translating it yields CASSLQGYGYTF.

The chain has TRBV6-6 and TRBJ2-7; the D gene is possibly TRBD1 (5 bases). The CDR3 runs to 9 residues. In germline, CDR1 is MNHNY, CDR2 SVGAGI (reference sequence). The V end was cut by 9 bases, the J end by 12 bases, with 12 bases between. CDR3 residues: CARQRRGYF. DNA for the CDR3: TGTGCCAGGCAGAGAAGGGGGTACTTC.

In DNA form, the CDR3 reads TGTGCCAGCAGTAGGGCCAGGGACACTGAAGCTTTCTTT. The encoded protein is CASSRARDTEAFF. The chain links TRBV2 to TRBJ1-1, with TRBD1 as a possible D gene (5 bases). Germline V lookup: CDR1 SNHLY, CDR2 FYNNEI. V was clipped by 5 bases and J by 3 bases, with 10 bases between them. The CDR3 has 13 amino acids.

This clone was observed a handful of times. The chain combines TRBV29-1 with TRBJ2-5; TRBD1 matches at 8 bases. J lost 4 bases, V lost 4 bases, and 2 bases had no gene match. CDR3 length: 12 residues. From germline, CDR1 is SQVTM and CDR2 ANQGSEA. The CDR3 here is CSVGQGAETQYF. In DNA form, the CDR3 reads TGCAGCGTTGGGCAGGGGGCAGAGACCCAGTACTTC.

J is TRBJ1-1 and V is TRBV28; no reliable D call. Trimming removed 7 bases at V and 3 bases at J, with 12 bases between. Germline loops: CDR1 MDHEN, CDR2 SYDVKM. The CDR3 consists of 13 residues. The CDR3 reads CASKLRGYTEAFF. CDR3 bases: TGTGCCAGCAAACTGCGGGGATACACTGAAGCTTTCTTT. Filled out from reference TRBV28 and TRBJ1-1, the complete variable domain reads DVKVTQSSRYLVKRTGEKVFLECVQDMDHENMFWYRQDPGLGLRLIYFSYDVKMKEKGDIPEGYSVSREKKERFSLILESASTNQTSMYLCASKLRGYTEAFFGQGTRLTVV.

V usage is TRBV2 and J usage is TRBJ2-5, with TRBD1 identical over 7 bases. After removal of 8 bases from V and 0 bases from J, the junction contained 3 bases not matched to a gene. CDR1 is SNHLY and CDR2 is FYNNEI in the germline V gene. This CDR3 has 13 amino acids. The CDR3 sequence is CASGQAYQETQYF. In DNA, the CDR3 is TGTGCCAGCGGACAGGCCTACCAAGAGACCCAGTACTTC.

The V and J genes are TRBV7-9 and TRBJ1-2; tentative D call: TRBD1 (6 bases). Germline loops: CDR1 SEHNR, CDR2 FQNEAQ (reference sequence). Trimming took off 0 bases at V and 6 bases at J, with 11 bases between the two ends. CDR3 length: 14 amino acids. CDR3 sequence reads: CASSLASGADGYTF. CDR3 nucleotides: TGTGCCAGCAGCTTAGCGTCAGGGGCTGATGGCTACACCTTC.

This clone appeared a single time. The V and J genes are TRBV4-1 and TRBJ2-3, with D unresolved. CDR3 length equals 15 residues. Trimming pared 4 bases from V and 5 bases from J, leaving 16 bases between. Germline V gene data show CDR1 as MGHRA and CDR2 as YSYEKL. Here the CDR3 reads CASSRIVFELDTQYF. CDR3 sequence (DNA): TGCGCCAGCAGCCGGATCGTGTTCGAGTTAGATACGCAGTATTTT.

This chain joins TRBV7-9 and TRBJ1-5, with 8 bases matching TRBD1. CDR1 is SEHNR and CDR2 is FQNEAQ in the germline V gene (reference sequence). The CDR3 runs 16 residues. The V gene end was trimmed by 4 bases and the J gene end by 3 bases; junction bases not matched to a gene: 8. CDR3 DNA: TGTGCCAGCAGCTCAGGGGGCCGGGGGAACAATCAGCCCCAGCATTTT. Translating gives CASSSGGRGNNQPQHF.

The CDR3 loop reads CASSLAGLLTSTDTQYF. CDR3 in DNA: TGTGCCAGCAGCTTGGCGGGACTCTTGACTAGCACAGATACGCAGTATTTT. The V call is TRBV5-4, the J call TRBJ2-3, with a tentative D call TRBD2 (6 bases). The CDR3 has 17 amino acids. CDR1 and CDR2 (germline): SGHNT, YYREEE (reference sequence). V was shortened by 0 bases and J by 0 bases, with 14 bases between the two germline ends.

The V call is TRBV9, the J call TRBJ2-3; TRBD2 aligns across 9 bases. The CDR3 is made up of 16 amino acids. Germline V lookup: CDR1 SGDLS, CDR2 YYNGEE. Trimming cost V 3 bases and J 3 bases; bases outside gene matches: 8. Written as DNA, the CDR3 is TGTGCCAGCAGCGGGTTAGCGGGAGCCGCAACAGATACGCAGTATTTT. The encoded protein is CASSGLAGAATDTQYF.

The V gene is TRBV30, the J gene TRBJ2-5; the D gene is possibly TRBD1 (7 bases). The CDR3 runs to 14 residues. Germline V CDR1 and CDR2: GTSNPN, SVGIG (reference sequence). Trimming shortened V by 5 bases and J by 5 bases, and 18 bases separated the two germline ends. The CDR3 protein is CAWGRKGAGETQYF. For the CDR3, the DNA is TGTGCCTGGGGTCGTAAGGGGGCGGGGGAGACCCAGTACTTC.

This clone was seen only a few times. V and J are TRBV10-3 and TRBJ2-5; TRBD2 matches 7 bases. The CDR3 has 15 residues. Germline lookup yields CDR1 ENHRY and CDR2 SYGVKD. V lost 0 bases and J lost 5; bases outside the gene matches: 6. CDR3 sequence (DNA): TGTGCCATCAGTGAGTCAAGTACTAGCGCGGAGACCCAGTACTTC. Protein product: CAISESSTSAETQYF.

This chain uses TRBV7-9 with TRBJ2-2, with unresolved D. Germline CDR1 is SEHNR and CDR2 is FQNEAQ (reference sequence). V shed 8 bases and J shed 3 bases, with 10 bases lying between them. This CDR3 spans 13 amino acids. The CDR3: CASSDRDTGELFF. The CDR3 DNA reads TGTGCCAGCTCAGACCGAGACACCGGGGAGCTGTTTTTT.

This chain connects TRBV27 to TRBJ2-2, with D perhaps being TRBD1 or TRBD2 (5 bases each). The V gene's germline CDR1 is MNHEY and CDR2 SMNVEV (reference sequence). V lost 3 bases to trimming and J lost 5 bases, with 13 bases between them. The CDR3 runs 15 residues. The CDR3 nucleotides read TGTGCCAGCAGTTTGTACGGGGCTGAAACCGGGGAGCTGTTTTTT. This translates into CASSLYGAETGELFF.

The rearrangement uses TRBV29-1 and TRBJ2-1, with TRBD2 identical over 14 bases. CDR3 size: 16 residues. The germline V gene has CDR1 SQVTM and CDR2 ANQGSEA. Germline trimming cut 5 bases from V and 4 bases from J; bases unmatched to any gene: 7. In nucleotides, the CDR3 is TGCAGCGTTCTCGGACTAGCGGGGGGAAATTACAATGAGCAGTTCTTC. The encoded protein is CSVLGLAGGNYNEQFF.

This clone showed up just a few times. The rearrangement links TRBV29-1 to TRBJ2-7, with D perhaps TRBD2 (6 bases). Germline values: CDR1 SQVTM, CDR2 ANQGSEA. The CDR3 runs 13 residues. The V end was cut by 1 base, the J end by 5 bases, with 12 bases between. In DNA form, the CDR3 reads TGCAGCGTTGAAGTTAGGAGGGGTCACGAGCAGTACTTC. It encodes CSVEVRRGHEQYF.

This clone showed up just a few times. The chain links TRBV5-4 to TRBJ2-7; tentative D call: TRBD1 (5 bases). CDR1 is SGHNT, CDR2 YYREEE, per germline (reference sequence). V lost 2 bases, J lost 3 bases, and 12 bases lay in between. The CDR3 covers 14 residues. The CDR3 bases are TGTGCCAGCAGCTTTGGTCAGGGTGTCTACGAGCAGTACTTC. Residues: CASSFGQGVYEQYF.

The chain is built from TRBV29-1 and TRBJ1-4, with 7 bases fitting TRBD1. The CDR3 extends over 14 amino acids. The V gene end was trimmed by 6 bases and the J gene end by 0 bases; junction bases not matched to a gene: 4. Germline loops: CDR1 SQVTM, CDR2 ANQGSEA. CDR3 in amino acids: CSVRTGATNEKLFF. Written as DNA, the CDR3 is TGCAGCGTGAGAACAGGGGCAACTAATGAAAAACTGTTTTTT.

The rearrangement uses TRBV5-1 and TRBJ2-5; the D gene is possibly TRBD2 (6 bases). The germline gives CDR1 SGHRS, CDR2 YFSETQ. The CDR3 is 13 residues long. V dropped 0 bases and J dropped 5 bases, with 8 bases sitting between them. The CDR3 nucleotides are TGCGCCAGCAGCTTGGTTGGAGGGGAGACCCAGTACTTC. It translates to CASSLVGGETQYF.

The chain joins TRBV29-1 to TRBJ2-7; 9 bases fit TRBD1. The CDR3 contains 14 residues. Germline loops: CDR1 SQVTM, CDR2 ANQGSEA. Unmatched junction bases numbered 13, after V lost 7 bases and J lost 6 bases. CDR3 amino acids: CSGTGTGTLSEQYF. The CDR3 bases are TGCAGCGGAACCGGGACAGGGACACTTAGCGAGCAGTACTTC.

This clone was observed a handful of times. CDR3 region: CAWSAWDRTSYEQYF. The CDR3 region has the DNA TGTGCCTGGAGTGCCTGGGACAGGACGAGCTACGAGCAGTACTTC. The chain couples TRBV30 to TRBJ2-7; 8 bases align to TRBD1. V lost 1 base, J lost 3 bases, and 8 bases stayed unmatched. Looked up from germline, CDR1 is GTSNPN and CDR2 is SVGIG (reference sequence). This CDR3 is built from 15 residues. The full variable domain, with the rest looked up from reference TRBV30 and TRBJ2-7, is SQTIHQWPATLVQPVGSPLSLECTVEGTSNPNLYWYRQAAGRGLQLLFYSVGIGQISSEVPQNLSASRPQDRQFILSSKKLLLSDSGFYLCAWSAWDRTSYEQYFGPGTRLTVT.